The 14 T cell receptor beta chains listed next were all sequenced from one sample in a study of cytomegalovirus exposure and HLA in healthy donors. In the PCR, 60 Vbeta and 13 Jbeta primers were used. Some clones are missing from TCRdb's copy, which holds only in-frame ones; the method was immunoSEQ multiplex PCR. The table includes 150,000 to 200,000 clones, around 84% detected once. The source material was PBMCs. These receptors all come from a man aged 18 to 29 in good health and CMV-seropositive.

The gene calls are TRBV6-1 and TRBJ1-3; 8 nucleotides line up with TRBD1. The CDR3 totals 15 residues. Germline V gene data show CDR1 as MNHNS and CDR2 as SASEGT. V lost 6 bases and J lost 2; bases outside the gene matches: 6. For the CDR3, the DNA is TGTGCCAGCAGGGCCGGGACAGGAACTGGAAACACCATATATTTT. Amino acids: CASRAGTGTGNTIYF.

A few counts support this clone. This chain links TRBV5-6 with TRBJ1-4, with D possibly matching TRBD1 (5 bases). Deletions cut 0 bases from V and 8 bases from J, with 11 bases between. The CDR3 is 14 amino acids. Per germline, CDR1 SGHDT and CDR2 YYEEEE. The CDR3 DNA sequence: TGTGCCAGCAGCTTGGGGCAGGGTGAGGAAAAACTGTTTTTT. It specifies CASSLGQGEEKLFF.

The chain uses TRBV15 and TRBJ1-6; D ambiguous. This CDR3 contains 20 residues. V was trimmed by 5 bases and J by 2 bases, leaving 25 bases between them. Germline loops: CDR1 LNHNV, CDR2 YYDKDF (reference sequence). CDR3 in amino acids: CATSENPPGVGAPYNSPLHF. The CDR3 nucleotides read TGTGCCACCAGCGAGAACCCCCCCGGCGTGGGCGCCCCCTATAATTCACCCCTCCACTTT.

The chain uses TRBV27 and TRBJ2-1; 8 nucleotides match TRBD2. Germline V gene lookup returns CDR1 MNHEY and CDR2 SMNVEV (reference sequence). The CDR3 length is 14 residues. J gave up 5 bases and V 10 bases, and 10 bases lay outside the gene matches. CDR3 protein: CATKRGGQDNEQFF. Here the CDR3 DNA reads TGTGCCACAAAACGGGGGGGCCAAGACAATGAGCAGTTCTTC.

The chain has TRBV27 and TRBJ1-6; a weak D match, TRBD1 (6 bases). This CDR3 is built from 13 residues. Germline V gene sequence: CDR1 MNHEY, CDR2 SMNVEV (reference sequence). Deletions cut 1 base from V and 10 bases from J, with 8 bases between. CDR3 in DNA: TGTGCCAGCAGTTTATACAGGGAGTCACCCCTCCACTTT. It is translated as CASSLYRESPLHF.

The chain uses TRBV23-1 and TRBJ2-7, with 8 bases that match TRBD1. TRBV23-1 is classed as an ORF, of uncertain function. Trimming at V came to 6 bases and at J to 5 bases, leaving 6 bases not matched to a gene. CDR3 length: 13 amino acids. The chain's CDR3 is CASRWTGRDEQYF. CDR3 in DNA: TGCGCCAGCAGATGGACAGGGCGCGACGAGCAGTACTTC.

This rearrangement joins TRBV7-3 to TRBJ2-3; the match to TRBD2 covers 8 bases. This CDR3 has 16 residues. Germline CDR1 and CDR2: SGHTA and FQGTGA. Trimming at V came to 1 base and at J to 2 bases, leaving 5 bases not matched to a gene. CDR3 coding DNA: TGTGCCAGCAGCTTAATGGCGGGGGGCTCCACAGATACGCAGTATTTT. This gives the protein CASSLMAGGSTDTQYF.

The chain links TRBV7-9 to TRBJ1-2; 9 bases line up with TRBD1. Germline V gives CDR1 SEHNR, CDR2 FQNEAQ (reference sequence). The CDR3 sequence is 15 residues long. V shed 3 bases, J shed 6 bases, and the junction held 8 bases outside the gene matches. In nucleotides, the CDR3 is TGTGCCAGCAGCTTCGGGACAGGGAGAGGGAATGGCTACACCTTC. This sequence encodes CASSFGTGRGNGYTF.

The chain is built from TRBV5-4 and TRBJ1-3, with D hard to call. V shed 0 bases and J shed 4 bases, with 14 bases lying between them. CDR3 length: 16 residues. Germline CDR1 is SGHNT and CDR2 is YYREEE (reference sequence). As DNA, the CDR3 is TGTGCCAGCAGCTTGGGAGCCGGAATGACAGGAAACACCATATATTTT. Protein: CASSLGAGMTGNTIYF.

CDR3 sequence reads: CASSRLGQGTNTEAFF. The CDR3 DNA is TGCGCCAGCAGCCGGCTAGGACAGGGTACGAACACTGAAGCTTTCTTT. V and J are TRBV4-1 and TRBJ1-1, with 8 bases fitting TRBD1. The CDR3 consists of 16 residues. J gave up 1 base and V 4 bases, and 8 bases lay outside the gene matches. Germline lookup yields CDR1 MGHRA and CDR2 YSYEKL.

This chain connects TRBV5-4 to TRBJ2-5, with 10 bases matching TRBD2. The CDR3 is 15 residues long. CDR1 and CDR2 from the germline V gene are SGHNT and YYREEE (reference sequence). Trimming removed 5 bases from V and 5 bases from J; junction bases left unmatched: 9. CDR3 coding DNA: TGTGCCAGCAGTCCACAAGCGGGGGGGTCCGAGACCCAGTACTTC. It specifies CASSPQAGGSETQYF.

This clone was counted between two and nine times. The V call is TRBV9, the J call TRBJ1-2; 9 bases fit TRBD1. The ends lost 4 bases at V and 3 bases at J; junction bases unmatched: 7. CDR1 and CDR2 from the germline V gene are SGDLS and YYNGEE. The CDR3 length is 15 residues. The CDR3 protein is CASSSGQGFDYGYTF. The CDR3 nucleotides are TGTGCCAGCAGCTCAGGACAGGGGTTCGACTATGGCTACACCTTC.

This clone appeared a few times. J is TRBJ1-1 and V is TRBV7-6; 7 bases map to TRBD1. The CDR3 spans 15 residues. Per germline, CDR1 SGHVS and CDR2 FNYEAQ. V was clipped by 4 bases and J by 1 base; unmatched bases: 6. The CDR3 DNA reads TGTGCCAGCAGCTCCGTAGGGGGCGCGAACACTGAAGCTTTCTTT. Translated, it gives CASSSVGGANTEAFF. The variable domain in full, with the rest retrieved from reference TRBV7-6 and TRBJ1-1, is GAGVSQSPRYKVTKRGQDVALRCDPISGHVSLYWYRQALGQGPEFLTYFNYEAQQDKSGLPNDRFSAERPEGSISTLTIQRTEQRDSAMYRCASSSVGGANTEAFFGQGTRLTVV.

The V call is TRBV7-9, the J call TRBJ2-1, with TRBD1 matching over 8 bases. With V trimmed by 5 bases and J by 8 bases, 11 bases remained unmatched. Germline CDR1 is SEHNR and CDR2 is FQNEAQ (reference sequence). The CDR3 contains 15 residues. The DNA for the CDR3 is TGTGCCAGCAGCGACCCCTTGGACAGGGAGTATGAGCAGTTCTTC. Translating gives CASSDPLDREYEQFF.